This is a list of T cell receptor beta chains from one sample in a study of blood T cells in healthy people across ages. TCRdb analysed the 5' RACE reads with MiXCR anew, one entry per CDR3 protein. Counted here are around 900,000 distinct CDR3 sequences, 51% occurring once; the ten biggest clones make up around a fifth. Material: blood. The receptors were sampled from a woman aged 60-70 years in good health. The CDR3 runs from the conserved cysteine through the conserved F or W. A D gene is named only where the DNA matches it firmly. Clone size is given for some rows only: seen once, a few or many times, or a class if the clone is expanded.

.,TRBJ2-5,.,TRBV6-2/TRBV6-3,TGTGCCAGCGGAGAAAACACGGGGGAGACCCAGTACTTC,CASGENTGETQYF
many,TRBJ1-1,.,TRBV5-1,TGCGCCAGCAGCTTGTACCCGGGAGGCAGCACTGAAGCTTTCTTT,CASSLYPGGSTEAFF
.,TRBJ2-6,TRBD2,TRBV20-1,TGCAGTGCTAATCCTAGCGGGAGTTCTGGGGCCAACGTCCTGACTTTC,CSANPSGSSGANVLTF
.,TRBJ2-1,TRBD1,TRBV27,TGTGCCAGCAGTGTGACAGGGGTGGGAAATGAGCAGTTCTTC,CASSVTGVGNEQFF
few,TRBJ2-3,TRBD2,TRBV6-5,TGTGCCAGCAGCCTTAGCGGGAGTACGAATACGCAGTATTTT,CASSLSGSTNTQYF
few,TRBJ2-7,TRBD1,TRBV28,TGTGCCAGCGTTAATCGAGGGACAGGGAGCTACGAGCAGTACTTC,CASVNRGTGSYEQYF
.,TRBJ2-3,TRBD2,TRBV28,TGTGCCAGCTCAGGGGGCGGACTAGCGGTAACAGATACGCAGTATTTT,CASSGGGLAVTDTQYF
.,TRBJ1-2,.,TRBV6-5,TGTGCCAGCAGCCCTACGGGAGTCAACTATGGCTACACCTTC,CASSPTGVNYGYTF
.,TRBJ2-3,.,TRBV11-2,TGTGCCAGCAGCCCTTTGGTTGATACGCAGTATTTT,CASSPLVDTQYF
few,TRBJ2-4,TRBD1,TRBV3-1,TGTGCCAGCAGCCAAGGACAGGGGGCTCGGGAGCAGTACTTC,CASSQGQGAREQYF
.,TRBJ1-5,TRBD1,TRBV20-1,TGCAGTGCTAGAGCCCCTGACAGGGGGAATCAGCCCCAGCATTTT,CSARAPDRGNQPQHF
few,TRBJ2-1,.,TRBV7-9,TGTGCCAGCCATCGGACGGACAATGAGCAGTTCTTC,CASHRTDNEQFF
.,TRBJ2-4,.,TRBV20-1,TGCAGTGCTGAGAAAAACATTCAGTACTTC,CSAEKNIQYF
few,TRBJ2-1,TRBD2,TRBV28,TGTGCCAGCAGTCAGACTAGCGGGAGTTCCTACAATGAGCAGTTCTTC,CASSQTSGSSYNEQFF
.,TRBJ2-7,TRBD2,TRBV4-1,TGCGCCAGCAGCCAAGGGCGGGGGAGCTCCTACGAGCAGTACTTC,CASSQGRGSSYEQYF
.,TRBJ2-5,.,TRBV10-3,TGTGCCATCGGGGCATCCATCGACCAAGAGACCCAGTACTTC,CAIGASIDQETQYF
.,TRBJ2-3,.,TRBV28,TGTGCCAGCACGCCAGGGCTGAGCACAGATACGCAGTGTTTT,CASTPGLSTDTQCF
few,TRBJ2-5,TRBD2,TRBV9,TGTGCCAGCAGTCTGTGGGCTAGCGGCGTTCAAGAGACCCAGTACTTC,CASSLWASGVQETQYF
.,TRBJ2-2,.,TRBV4-1,TGCGCCAGCAGCCAATGGCCAGGGGCTACCGGGGAGCTGTTTTTT,CASSQWPGATGELFF
many,TRBJ2-7,TRBD2,TRBV29-1,TGCAGCGCCGTGACTAGCGGGAGAGGCGAGCAGTACTTC,CSAVTSGRGEQYF
once,TRBJ2-5,.,TRBV21-1,TGTGCCAGCAGCAAAGGGTCGAGCGGAAAACAAGAGACCCAGTACTTC,CASSKGSSGKQETQYF
few,TRBJ1-2,.,TRBV4-2,TGTGCCAGCAGCCAAGATTTACTCGACTATGGCTACACCTTC,CASSQDLLDYGYTF
.,TRBJ2-7,.,TRBV4-1,TGCGCCAGCAGCCAAGAGCTCGTCTGGTACGAGCAGTACTTC,CASSQELVWYEQYF
.,TRBJ2-3,TRBD2,TRBV4-3,TGCGCCAGCAGCCAAGAGCCTCACTCTAGCGGGAGAGCAAATACGCAGTATTTT,CASSQEPHSSGRANTQYF
.,TRBJ2-7,TRBD2,TRBV29-1,TGCAGCGTAGAAACTAGCGGGGGTGCGAGGGAGCAGTACTTC,CSVETSGGAREQYF
.,TRBJ1-4,TRBD1,TRBV4-1,TGCGCCATTAATCGGGACAGAAATGAAAAACTGTTTTTT,CAINRDRNEKLFF
.,TRBJ2-5,TRBD2,TRBV5-1,TGCGCCAGCAGCTTGGACCTCTGGGGGACTAGCTTAGTTGAGCAGTACTTC,CASSLDLWGTSLVEQYF
.,TRBJ2-5,.,TRBV12-3/TRBV12-4,TGTGCCAGCAGCCCCAACAGCACGGGACAAGAGACCCAGTACTTC,CASSPNSTGQETQYF
.,TRBJ2-5,.,TRBV7-9,TGTGCCAGCAGCTCCACTAATGGGGCCAAAGAGACCCAGTACTTC,CASSSTNGAKETQYF
.,TRBJ2-7,TRBD2,TRBV5-1,TGCGCCAGCAGCAGCGGGAGTCTAGCGGGAGGAACCTACGAGCAGTACTTC,CASSSGSLAGGTYEQYF
medium-sized,TRBJ2-5,.,TRBV9,TGTGCCAGCAGCGTAAATTGGGGCGGAGAGACCCAGTACTTC,CASSVNWGGETQYF
.,TRBJ2-6,TRBD2,TRBV20-1,TGCAGTGCTAGGAAGCGGGGGAGGGTTGGGTCTGGGGCCAACGTCCTGACTTTC,CSARKRGRVGSGANVLTF
few,TRBJ2-3,TRBD2,TRBV18,TGTGCCAGCTCACTGACTAGCGGGAAGGCCACAGATACGCAGTATTTT,CASSLTSGKATDTQYF
once,TRBJ2-7,TRBD1,TRBV7-2,TGTGCCAGCAGCGACAGGGCGGACGACGAGCAGTACTTC,CASSDRADDEQYF
once,TRBJ1-6,TRBD1,TRBV12-3/TRBV12-4,TGTGCCAGCAGGCAGGGGGTTGATAATTCACCCCTCCACTTT,CASRQGVDNSPLHF
.,TRBJ2-4,.,TRBV6-2/TRBV6-3,TGTGCCAGCAGTTACAACCCGGGTAGGGCCAAAAACATTCAGTACTTC,CASSYNPGRAKNIQYF
.,TRBJ2-3,TRBD2,TRBV27,TGTGCCAGCAGTCACGGGACTAACGGAATCAATACGCAGTATTTT,CASSHGTNGINTQYF
.,TRBJ2-7,TRBD2,TRBV4-1,TGCGCCAGCAGCCAAGGGGAGCGGGGATCGTCATCCTACGGGCAGTACTTC,CASSQGERGSSSYGQYF
few,TRBJ1-2,.,TRBV12-3/TRBV12-4,TGTGCCAGCAGTTTAGGGGAGGGCACGGGTGGCTACACCTTC,CASSLGEGTGGYTF
.,TRBJ2-3,.,TRBV5-5,TGTGCCAGCAGCTTTTCAAGCGGCCCAGGGACAGATACGCAGTATTTT,CASSFSSGPGTDTQYF
few,TRBJ2-3,TRBD2,TRBV27,TGTGCCAGCAGAGAATCCCCGTGGACTAGCGGGCTGCGGTATTTT,CASRESPWTSGLRYF
.,TRBJ2-1,TRBD2,TRBV7-2,TGTGCCAGCAGCTTGACCCTTGGACTAGCGGCTTACAATGAGCAGTTCTTC,CASSLTLGLAAYNEQFF
once,TRBJ2-3,TRBD1,TRBV20-1,TGCAGTGCTAGTGTACAGGGGGCAGATACGCAGTATTTT,CSASVQGADTQYF
.,TRBJ1-6,.,TRBV12-3/TRBV12-4,TGTGCCAGCAGTGTAATGGAAGATTCACCCCTCCACTTT,CASSVMEDSPLHF
.,TRBJ2-5,.,TRBV20-1,TGCAGTGCTAGTCCCGGGAGATGGGAGACCCAGTACTTC,CSASPGRWETQYF
.,TRBJ2-2,.,TRBV3-1,TGTGCCAGCAGCCAAGATGGGGGGTCCGGGGAGCTGTTTTTT,CASSQDGGSGELFF
.,TRBJ1-2,TRBD1,TRBV5-5,TGTGCCAGCAGCGTCGGGACAGACGTCGGCTACACCTTC,CASSVGTDVGYTF
.,TRBJ2-1,.,TRBV20-1,TGCAGTGCTAGAGACGCGGGACTGCGCGGGGAGCAGTTCTTC,CSARDAGLRGEQFF
.,TRBJ1-5,.,TRBV7-2,TGTGCCAGCAGCCGGGACGGTTATAATCAGCCCCAGCATTTT,CASSRDGYNQPQHF
many,TRBJ1-5,.,TRBV30,TGTGCCTGGAGTAAAGACAGCAATCAGCCCCAGCATTTT,CAWSKDSNQPQHF
once,TRBJ1-5,.,TRBV7-9,TGTGCCAGCAGCTTATCGGACGCGAATCAGCCCCAGCATTTT,CASSLSDANQPQHF
.,TRBJ2-6,TRBD1,TRBV29-1,TGCAGCGTCGTGACAGGGGGCACGTCTGGGGCCAACGTCCTGACTTTC,CSVVTGGTSGANVLTF
once,TRBJ2-3,.,TRBV7-2,TGTGCCAGCACCCGGGGGCTAGCGACCAGCACAGATACGCAGTATTTT,CASTRGLATSTDTQYF
few,TRBJ2-7,TRBD2,TRBV28,TGTGCCAGCAGTCCTTCCGGGACTAGCACCTACGAGCAGTACTTC,CASSPSGTSTYEQYF
.,TRBJ2-2,TRBD1,TRBV4-1,TGCGCCAGCAGCCAAGGCGGACAGGGGATCACCGGGGAGCTGTTTTTT,CASSQGGQGITGELFF
many,TRBJ2-3,TRBD2,TRBV20-1,TGCAGTGCTCGGACTAGCGGGAAGGGCACAGATACGCAGTATTTT,CSARTSGKGTDTQYF
.,TRBJ2-7,.,TRBV11-3,TGTGCCAGCAGCTCTGATATGACCGGCTATTGCTCCTACGAGCAGTACTTC,CASSSDMTGYCSYEQYF
few,TRBJ2-2,TRBD2,TRBV30,TGTGCCTGGAGTACTAGCGGGAGCACCGGGGAGCTGTTTTTT,CAWSTSGSTGELFF
few,TRBJ2-7,.,TRBV20-1,TGCAGTGCTAGAGCGGGACTGAACAGCTACGAGCAGTACTTC,CSARAGLNSYEQYF